This passage covers 24 T cell receptor beta chains from one sample sequenced in a study of response to subunit inactivated influenza vaccine. TCRdb called the RT-PCR reads again in MiXCR, with one record for every CDR3 protein. The repertoire holds 500,000 to 750,000 distinct CDR3 sequences, about 14% seen once, with around 10% in the top ten. The specimen was PBMCs from blood, collected 11 to 12 days after vaccination. Receptor source: a man between 45 and 60 years old who received an inactivated influenza vaccine.

This clonotype was counted only a few times. The V call is TRBV28, the J call TRBJ2-7, with 8 bases lining up with TRBD1. The germline V gene has CDR1 MDHEN and CDR2 SYDVKM. The length of the CDR3 is 22 residues. Trimming took 2 bases from V and 0 from J; bases not matched to a gene: 24. CDR3 nucleotides: TGTGCCAGCAGTTTAGACCAGGGGGCGAATTTTGTAGGGAGCATGAGCTCCTACGAGCAGTACTTC. This translates into CASSLDQGANFVGSMSSYEQYF.

The chain is built from TRBV12-3 or TRBV12-4 and TRBJ1-1; unclear D gene. This CDR3 comprises 17 residues. The V and J ends lost 5 bases and 2 bases respectively, with 21 bases between them. The chain's CDR3 is CASSPYPGTGRNTEAFF. As DNA, the CDR3 is TGTGCCAGCAGTCCCTACCCCGGAACGGGGAGAAACACTGAAGCTTTCTTT.

This clonotype showed up just a few times. V and J are TRBV19 and TRBJ1-2, with D tentatively TRBD1 (6 bases). The V gene lost 4 bases and the J gene lost 3 bases, with 15 bases spanning the gap. CDR3 length equals 15 residues. Germline loops: CDR1 LNHDA, CDR2 SQIVND (reference sequence). CDR3 DNA: TGTGCCAGTAGTAGAACAGGGAGTAAGGACTATGGCTACACCTTC. Translated: CASSRTGSKDYGYTF.

This clonotype has just a few counts. The genes are TRBV28 and TRBJ2-3, with 7 bases that match TRBD2. Trimming cost V 0 bases and J 2 bases; bases outside gene matches: 8. CDR3 length: 17 amino acids. Germline V gene lookup returns CDR1 MDHEN and CDR2 SYDVKM. CDR3: CASSLWASGEDTDTQYF. CDR3 DNA: TGTGCCAGCAGTTTATGGGCTAGCGGAGAAGACACAGATACGCAGTATTTT.

DNA of the CDR3: TGTGCCAGCAGTCTTGGACTGGCTGAAGCTTTCTTT. This sequence encodes CASSLGLAEAFF. The chain joins TRBV25-1 to TRBJ1-1; D gene unclear. There are 12 residues in the CDR3. Germline CDR1 reads MGHDK; CDR2 reads SYGVNS. Trimming removed 5 bases from V and 6 bases from J, with 10 bases in between. The whole variable domain, remainder taken from reference TRBV25-1 and TRBJ1-1, is EADIYQTPRYLVIGTGKKITLECSQTMGHDKMYWYQQDPGMELHLIHYSYGVNSTEKGDLSSESTVSRIRTEHFPLTLESARPSHTSQYLCASSLGLAEAFFGQGTRLTVV.

The gene calls are TRBV6-2 or TRBV6-3 and TRBJ2-3; TRBD2 aligns across 10 bases. The CDR3 spans 16 residues. Germline V gives CDR1 MNHEY, CDR2 SVGEGT. J lost 2 bases, V lost 6 bases, and 8 bases had no gene match. The CDR3 DNA follows: TGTGCCAGCAGCAGCAGGCTAGCGGGGGCCACAGATACGCAGTATTTT. This translates into CASSSRLAGATDTQYF.

Only a few counts were recorded for this clonotype. The chain joins TRBV3-1 to TRBJ2-7, with D tentatively TRBD1 (6 bases). Per the germline V gene, CDR1 is LGHDT and CDR2 is YNNKEL (reference sequence). V was pared by 4 bases and J by 2 bases, with 18 bases between. The CDR3 runs to 16 residues. The CDR3 reads CASSRGHPPSTYEQYF. As DNA, the CDR3 is TGTGCCAGCAGCCGGGGACACCCACCCTCCACCTACGAGCAGTACTTC.

The chain has TRBV6-5 and TRBJ1-6; TRBD1 is a possible D gene (5 bases). CDR3 length equals 18 residues. Germline values: CDR1 MNHEY, CDR2 SVGAGI. Trimming left V 0 bases short and J 0 bases short, with 12 bases between. CDR3 in DNA: TGTGCCAGCAGTTACTCGAGCGGGGGGAGCTCCTATAATTCACCCCTCCACTTT. It is translated as CASSYSSGGSSYNSPLHF.

The rearrangement links TRBV6-5 to TRBJ1-5; D remains ambiguous. The ends were cut back, 2 bases at V and 2 bases at J, with 10 bases in the middle. CDR3 length equals 15 residues. Looked up from germline, CDR1 is MNHEY and CDR2 is SVGAGI. The CDR3 loop is CASSYGSNGNQPQHF. The CDR3 DNA sequence: TGTGCCAGCAGTTACGGGTCTAATGGCAATCAGCCCCAGCATTTT.

The CDR3 is CASSAGNEQYF. In DNA, the CDR3 is TGTGCCAGCTCGGCAGGGAACGAGCAGTACTTC. The V call is TRBV28, the J call TRBJ2-7; TRBD1 might be the D (5 bases). Trimming pared 8 bases from V and 5 bases from J, leaving 10 bases between. This CDR3 has 11 residues. In germline, CDR1 is MDHEN, CDR2 SYDVKM.

This clonotype came up many times. The chain links TRBV5-1 to TRBJ2-5; 12 bases map to TRBD2. This CDR3 region has 17 residues. CDR1 is SGHRS and CDR2 is YFSETQ in the germline V gene. V was pared by 0 bases and J by 5 bases, with 8 bases of the junction left unmatched. CDR3 residues: CASSLGLAGVSKETQYF. CDR3 nucleotide sequence: TGCGCCAGCAGCTTGGGACTAGCGGGAGTCTCCAAGGAGACCCAGTACTTC.

V and J are TRBV10-3 and TRBJ1-1; TRBD1 matches at 8 bases. V lost 6 bases, J lost 5 bases, and 17 bases stayed unmatched. Germline V gives CDR1 ENHRY, CDR2 SYGVKD. CDR3 length equals 17 residues. CDR3 DNA sequence: TGTGCCATCAGGCTGTCGGGCCTCGGACAGGGAAGGACTGAAGCTTTCTTT. This encodes CAIRLSGLGQGRTEAFF.

This clonotype was seen only a few times. The chain recombines TRBV24-1 with TRBJ2-3; D might be TRBD1 (5 bases). V lost 0 bases to trimming and J lost 0 bases, with 12 bases between them. CDR3 length equals 17 residues. Germline V CDR1 and CDR2: KGHDR, SFDVKD. The CDR3 DNA reads TGTGCCACCAGTGATTTGCCCCGACAGTCAAGCACAGATACGCAGTATTTT. This encodes CATSDLPRQSSTDTQYF.

This clonotype occurred a few times. This rearrangement joins TRBV3-1 to TRBJ1-2, with TRBD1 as a possible D gene (5 bases). The CDR3 totals 15 residues. Trimming took off 0 bases at V and 5 bases at J, with 13 bases between the two ends. Germline CDR1 and CDR2: LGHDT and YNNKEL (reference sequence). The CDR3 DNA is TGTGCCAGCAGCCAAGAGGCAGGGAATAAGTATGGCTACACCTTC. Amino acids: CASSQEAGNKYGYTF. The full variable domain, in which reference TRBV3-1 and TRBJ1-2 provide the parts outside the CDR3, is DTAVSQTPKYLVTQMGNDKSIKCEQNLGHDTMYWYKQDSKKFLKIMFSYNNKELIINETVPNRFSPKSPDKAHLNLHINSLELGDSAVYFCASSQEAGNKYGYTFGSGTRLTVV.

This clonotype turned up a few times. V usage is TRBV7-9 and J usage is TRBJ1-3, with D perhaps matching TRBD1 (6 bases). Germline V gives CDR1 SEHNR, CDR2 FQNEAQ (reference sequence). The CDR3 contains 15 residues. Trimming stripped 0 bases from V and 1 base from J, with 7 bases between. CDR3 DNA sequence: TGTGCCAGCAGCTTAGCAACAGGGTCTGGAAACACCATATATTTT. It encodes CASSLATGSGNTIYF.

The V gene is TRBV5-1, the J gene TRBJ2-3, with TRBD1 identical over 8 bases. V dropped 4 bases and J dropped 0; count of bases not matched to a gene: 10. Looked up from germline, CDR1 is SGHRS and CDR2 is YFSETQ. The CDR3 is made up of 17 amino acids. The CDR3 bases are TGCGCCAGCAGCCGGAATCCGGGACAGGCTAGCACAGATACGCAGTATTTT. It specifies CASSRNPGQASTDTQYF.

This clonotype was picked up many times. The rearrangement uses TRBV7-2 and TRBJ2-5; the D gene is possibly TRBD2 (6 bases). Germline V gene sequence: CDR1 SGHTA, CDR2 FQGNSA. CDR3 size: 15 residues. The V and J ends lost 0 bases and 5 bases respectively, with 13 bases between them. This CDR3 reads CASSLASSRGETQYF. For the CDR3, the DNA is TGTGCCAGCAGCTTAGCGAGTAGTCGGGGGGAGACCCAGTACTTC.

This chain connects TRBV5-1 to TRBJ2-2; D is ambiguous. Trimming left V 5 bases short and J 3 bases short, with 8 bases between. Germline assignment: CDR1 SGHRS and CDR2 YFSETQ. This CDR3 has 13 residues. The CDR3 DNA is TGCGCCAGCAGGGTGGTAGACACCGGGGAGCTGTTTTTT. It specifies CASRVVDTGELFF.

This clonotype was found a few times. The chain has TRBV20-1 and TRBJ2-3; 9 positions match TRBD1. V lost 5 bases and J lost 1; bases outside the gene matches: 4. CDR1 is DFQATT, CDR2 SNEGSKA, per germline (reference sequence). CDR3 length: 14 residues. The CDR3 reads CSADRGGGTDTQYF. The DNA of the CDR3 is TGCAGTGCTGACAGGGGGGGAGGCACAGATACGCAGTATTTT.

A few counts support this clonotype. V usage is TRBV10-3 and J usage is TRBJ2-1, with a tentative D call TRBD2 (5 bases). V lost 4 bases and J 6 bases, leaving 10 bases between the germline ends. Germline V gives CDR1 ENHRY, CDR2 SYGVKD. The CDR3 extends over 13 amino acids. The CDR3 region is CAISVGLSNEQFF. CDR3 nucleotides: TGTGCCATCAGTGTAGGACTTTCCAATGAGCAGTTCTTC.

The rearrangement uses TRBV4-3 and TRBJ2-7; weak D call: TRBD1 (5 bases). The ends were cut back, 3 bases at V and 6 bases at J, with 18 bases in the middle. The CDR3 covers 15 residues. Germline CDR1 reads LGHNA; CDR2 reads YSLEER. The CDR3 spells CASSQGQSSSLEQYF. DNA of the CDR3: TGCGCCAGCAGCCAGGGGCAGTCATCTTCTCTCGAGCAGTACTTC.

This chain joins TRBV15 and TRBJ2-3; D may be TRBD1 (5 bases). This CDR3 spans 16 amino acids. The V and J ends lost 0 bases and 1 base respectively, with 11 bases between them. CDR1 LNHNV and CDR2 YYDKDF come from the germline V gene (reference sequence). The CDR3 reads CATSRDGAGRTDTQYF. The CDR3 DNA sequence: TGTGCCACCAGCAGAGATGGGGCAGGGCGCACAGATACGCAGTATTTT.

This clonotype was detected a few times. V usage is TRBV10-3 and J usage is TRBJ2-7; 9 nucleotides line up with TRBD1. Unmatched junction bases numbered 6, after V lost 10 bases and J lost 5 bases. This CDR3 has 12 amino acids. Per the germline V gene, CDR1 is ENHRY and CDR2 is SYGVKD. The CDR3 is CASRDRANEQYF. The CDR3, as DNA: TGTGCCAGTCGGGACAGGGCAAACGAGCAGTACTTC.

This clonotype appeared a few times. The V call is TRBV7-9, the J call TRBJ1-2; D uncertain. Trimming stripped 5 bases from V and 1 base from J, with 8 bases between. From germline, CDR1 is SEHNR and CDR2 FQNEAQ (reference sequence). The CDR3 is 13 amino acids. Written as DNA, the CDR3 is TGTGCCAGCAGCCAAACAGTTAACTATGGCTACACCTTC. Its translation: CASSQTVNYGYTF.